These T cell receptor beta chains were read from a single sample in a study of T cells in Graves' hyperthyroidism and ophthalmopathy. Each CDR3 protein gets one entry after TCRdb re-called the multiplex PCR reads with MiXCR. This sample has hundreds of thousands of distinct CDR3 sequences; approximately 36% occur once, and the top ten carry roughly 30%. The sample comprised blood. The receptors were gathered from a woman in her thirties or forties with Graves' hyperthyroidism. The CDR3 runs from the conserved cysteine through the conserved F or W. Each record gives: V gene, clone size, D gene, CDR3 protein. A D gene is named only where the DNA matches it firmly. Size tells how often a clone was seen (once, few, many) or the class of an expanded clone, and some rows leave it out.

TRBV12-3/TRBV12-4	few	.	CASSLSLNTEAVF
TRBV6-5	once	.	CASSYGGPYDQPQHF
TRBV7-2	many	.	CASSLASGSGNTIYF
TRBV9	.	.	CASNDGTSTDTQYF
TRBV7-2	.	.	CASSPAVGGNSYEQYF
TRBV4-1	.	.	CASSLYPGPSSGNTIYF
TRBV19	few	.	CASSISGGTAGSGAFF
TRBV10-2	.	TRBD1	CASSALGDRSYEQYF
TRBV14	many	.	CASSLPVAGELFF
TRBV7-3	.	TRBD1	CASSERGQLDNSPLHF
TRBV20-1	few	TRBD1	CSARATGTGGWGNTIYF
TRBV20-1	.	.	CSASKGSQETQYF
TRBV29-1	few	.	CSGGEARSNQPQHF
TRBV12-3/TRBV12-4	.	TRBD2	CASSLSGGVQFF
TRBV6-6	few	.	CASSLGTLSWYGYTF
TRBV6-6	many	.	CASSGDAETQYF
TRBV29-1	.	.	CSVGISSTDTQYF
TRBV20-1	.	.	CSALGHETQYF
TRBV5-6	.	TRBD1	CASSWDREQPQHF
TRBV2	.	.	CASRIIDGYTF
TRBV6-5	few	.	CASGTTEAFF
TRBV7-9	many	TRBD1	CASSRTGQDEKLFF
TRBV5-1	many	.	CASSLGLRELFF
TRBV9	.	.	CASSVGMHNEQFF
TRBV5-4	.	.	CASSPMDKNYEQYF
TRBV12-3/TRBV12-4	few	.	CASSFYGRVEEKLFF
TRBV10-3	many	TRBD1	CAISDPSIRQGGNYGYTF
TRBV7-9	.	.	CAWSQGMDYGYTF
TRBV7-2	few	.	CASSPSGNINQPQHF
TRBV29-1	.	.	CSVLALNTGELFF
TRBV2	many	.	CASTGQWSYEQYF
TRBV28	.	.	CASSSAGQSSYEQYF
TRBV19	.	.	CASSIVTSTVYQETQYF
TRBV5-8	.	TRBD1	CASSLFGGDSNYGYTF
TRBV4-3	few	TRBD1	CASSQGAGTGEGYTF
TRBV7-2	many	.	CASSSSPSGNTEAFF
TRBV2	many	.	CASSYIETEAFF
TRBV27	.	TRBD2	CASSLRREETYEQYF
TRBV25-1	.	.	CASSLKAGPSNQPQHF
TRBV11-2	few	.	CASSLDRILQPYEQYF
TRBV5-1	.	.	CASSPDEGTLNTEAFF
TRBV7-8	.	.	CASSFSGDPNEKLFF
TRBV24-1	.	.	CATRTGRKGEQFF
TRBV7-3	few	.	CASSLYGGELFF
TRBV7-9	.	.	CASTDLNRGELFF
TRBV7-9	.	.	CASSLYDPGYVLLGDTEAFF
TRBV5-1	few	.	CASSLDGRLKMNTEAFF